The rows below give T cell receptor beta chains drawn from one sample of a study of beta chain features in type 1 diabetes. Profiling relied on immunoSEQ multiplex PCR, and the TCRdb table lists in-frame clones only, not all of them. The sample has about 660,000 clones, more than 12% seen once. Sequenced material: naive CD4+ T cells from blood. The source is a man aged 18 to 35 with type 1 diabetes. Each CDR3 is given without its conserved first and last residue.

v_gene,CDR3aa
TRBV6-5,ASSFSGPQETQY
TRBV27,ASSYFEASTDTQY
TRBV9,ASSVRAGGNEQF
TRBV14,ASSQRTVWETQY
TRBV6-1,ASTSGGNSPLH
TRBV29-1,SAKTGFFTYNEQF
TRBV5-4,ASSPDRGLNEQF
TRBV7-3,ASSLTLASPDTQY
TRBV6-1,ASSGAVTYEQY
TRBV14,ASSRNPGDTYNEQF
TRBV18,ASSDRGEQF
TRBV27,ASSLLSSVDEQF
TRBV7-2,ASSRTGGGTDTQY
TRBV10-3,AISKATDTQY
TRBV5-1,ASSWTSGTDTQY
TRBV18,ASSPQGAYEQY
TRBV5-1,ASSERGLAYEQY
TRBV7-8,ASTPMGTVQETQY
TRBV5-1,ASSRSGLSYEQY
TRBV7-9,ASSPMTRVDIQY
TRBV6-6,ATSTGTEAYEQY
TRBV10-3,AISSHGTGSSYEQY
TRBV28,ASSSPHRGAYEQY
TRBV11-2,ASSFGETQY
TRBV7-2,ASSLYRYNEQF
TRBV29-1,SVERLPRGTDTQY
TRBV7-2,ASSLVGTINEQF
TRBV7-2,ASSLSPDNSYNEQF
TRBV29-1,SVGQGSPRSNTEAF
TRBV23-1,AKTVIEGGSYT
TRBV18,ASSRNPRDTGELF
TRBV7-2,ASSLAGSYEQY
TRBV10-3,AIKLGTSDYEQY
TRBV27,ASSLSQGLGYGYT
TRBV7-2,ASSLADVLT